One and the same sample provided the 27 T cell receptor beta chains below, sequenced in a study of shared T cell receptors in the human thymus. Here immunoSEQ multiplex PCR was the method, and the copy in TCRdb shows in-frame clones only, minus some. The sample lists hundreds of thousands of clones, roughly 94% occurring once. Material: thymocytes. The receptors originated from a human donor.

The rearrangement links TRBV11-1 to TRBJ2-7, with TRBD2 matching 7 bases. With 1 base clipped from V and 2 bases from J, the junction kept 5 bases outside the gene matches. CDR3 length equals 15 residues. Germline V lookup: CDR1 SGHAT, CDR2 FQDESV (reference sequence). The CDR3 here is CASSLGLAATYEQYF. CDR3 sequence (DNA): TGTGCCAGCAGCTTAGGGCTAGCGGCGACCTACGAGCAGTACTTC.

The chain uses TRBV29-1 and TRBJ2-1; TRBD2 might be the D (6 bases). Trimming took 7 bases from V and 1 from J, leaving 14 bases between them. The germline gives CDR1 SQVTM, CDR2 ANQGSEA. This CDR3 comprises 14 residues. Here the CDR3 DNA reads TGCAGCGCCCGACTAGGGAGTTCCTACAATGAGCAGTTCTTC. Translation: CSARLGSSYNEQFF.

The J gene is TRBJ2-7, the V gene TRBV6-4; the match to TRBD2 covers 7 bases. V dropped 0 bases and J dropped 2; count of bases not matched to a gene: 13. CDR1 MRHNA and CDR2 SNTAGT come from the germline V gene. The CDR3 sequence is 18 residues long. CDR3 residues: CASSDSIRWRGTPYEQYF. CDR3 bases: TGTGCCAGCAGTGACTCGATAAGGTGGCGGGGGACTCCCTACGAGCAGTACTTC.

On this clone itself: This specimen includes other DNA sequences encoding the same CDR3. The CDR3 reads CASSSVEQGLPRGYTF. CDR3 DNA sequence: TGTGCCAGCAGCTCCGTGGAACAGGGTCTACCTCGTGGCTACACCTTC. The rearrangement links TRBV5-4 to TRBJ1-2; D may be TRBD1 (6 bases). CDR3 length equals 16 residues. The V gene lost 3 bases and the J gene lost 7 bases, with 22 bases spanning the gap. CDR1 and CDR2 from the germline V gene are SGHNT and YYREEE (reference sequence).

In DNA form, the CDR3 reads TGTGCCAGCAGCGTAGGGCGGCGCGGGCCCCAGCATTTT. This translates into CASSVGRRGPQHF. The V gene is TRBV9, the J gene TRBJ1-5; D call uncertain. The CDR3 consists of 13 residues. CDR1 and CDR2 (germline): SGDLS, YYNGEE. V lost 0 bases and J 9 bases, leaving 10 bases between the germline ends.

V usage is TRBV4-3 and J usage is TRBJ1-5; D gene uncertain. This CDR3 is built from 17 residues. Per the germline V gene, CDR1 is LGHNA and CDR2 is YSLEER. V gave up 0 bases and J gave up 2 bases, with 14 bases separating them. The CDR3 is CASSQDAPVGGNQPQHF. The CDR3 DNA reads TGCGCCAGCAGCCAAGATGCCCCCGTTGGGGGCAATCAGCCCCAGCATTTT.

In its sample, this clone was seen once. The genes are TRBV5-6 and TRBJ2-7; a weak D match, TRBD2 (6 bases). Looked up from germline, CDR1 is SGHDT and CDR2 is YYEEEE. Trimming left V 3 bases short and J 3 bases short, with 16 bases between. This CDR3 contains 15 residues. The CDR3 coding sequence is TGTGCCAGCAGCTCAGCGACTAGTAGGATCTACGAGCAGTACTTC. Translating it yields CASSSATSRIYEQYF.

This clone was detected once. The CDR3 DNA is TGCGCCAGCAGGTTCCAAGAGACCCAGTACTTC. Protein sequence: CASRFQETQYF. The chain is built from TRBV5-1 and TRBJ2-5; no definite D call. Trimming shortened V by 5 bases and J by 1 base, and 3 bases separated the two germline ends. Germline CDR1 reads SGHRS; CDR2 reads YFSETQ. The CDR3 is made up of 11 amino acids.

Comment on this clone: Other nucleotide sequences from this sample produce the same CDR3. This rearrangement joins TRBV18 to TRBJ2-3; no reliable D call. The CDR3 runs to 12 residues. The germline gives CDR1 KGHSH, CDR2 LQKENI. V was pared by 0 bases and J by 5 bases, with 3 bases between. CDR3 sequence: CASSPPQDTQYF. CDR3 nucleotide sequence: TGTGCCAGCTCACCACCACAAGATACGCAGTATTTT. Looking up the rest from reference TRBV18 and TRBJ2-3 gives the full variable domain: NAGVMQNPRHLVRRRGQEARLRCSPMKGHSHVYWYRQLPEEGLKFMVYLQKENIIDESGMPKERFSAEFPKEGPSILRIQQVVRGDSAAYFCASSPPQDTQYFGPGTRLTVL.

The V gene is TRBV4-1, the J gene TRBJ2-5; 8 bases line up with TRBD2. The CDR3 consists of 16 residues. Germline loops: CDR1 MGHRA, CDR2 YSYEKL. V lost 6 bases and J lost 5; bases outside the gene matches: 14. Here the CDR3 reads CASSFGLAGGRETQYF. In DNA form, the CDR3 reads TGCGCCAGCAGTTTCGGACTAGCAGGAGGTCGGGAGACCCAGTACTTC.

V and J are TRBV15 and TRBJ2-3, with a possible D match to TRBD2 (5 bases). The CDR3 is made up of 17 amino acids. The germline V gene encodes CDR1 LNHNV and CDR2 YYDKDF (reference sequence). V gave up 0 bases and J gave up 2 bases, with 15 bases separating them. CDR3 nucleotides: TGTGCCACCAGCAGAGATCAAGCGGACGTCTACACAGATACGCAGTATTTT. It is translated as CATSRDQADVYTDTQYF.

The CDR3 DNA reads as TGTGCCAGCAGGGAGAGACAGAATCTCTACGAGCAGTACTTC. Translated: CASRERQNLYEQYF. The chain combines TRBV28 with TRBJ2-7; a weak D match, TRBD1 (5 bases). V gave up 6 bases and J gave up 3 bases, with 15 bases separating them. The CDR3 runs 14 residues. Germline CDR1 MDHEN, CDR2 SYDVKM.

The rearrangement uses TRBV2 and TRBJ2-7; 7 bases map to TRBD1. The CDR3 consists of 14 residues. Germline trimming cut 7 bases from V and 3 bases from J; bases unmatched to any gene: 9. Germline CDR1 is SNHLY and CDR2 is FYNNEI. CDR3 in amino acids: CASNRGRGSYEQYF. The CDR3, as DNA: TGTGCCAGCAATCGAGGCAGGGGGAGCTACGAGCAGTACTTC.

The J gene is TRBJ2-1, the V gene TRBV18; the match to TRBD2 covers 10 bases. With V trimmed by 2 bases and J by 5 bases, 24 bases remained unmatched. Germline values: CDR1 KGHSH, CDR2 LQKENI. The length of the CDR3 is 22 residues. CDR3 DNA sequence: TGTGCCAGCTCACCAGTCGGTCGAGCGGGAGGGCCCCACAACGGGCCTAACAATGAGCAGTTCTTC. This sequence encodes CASSPVGRAGGPHNGPNNEQFF.

Written as DNA, the CDR3 is TGCAGGGGGGACGGACTTGAAGCTTTCTTT. Translating gives CRGDGLEAFF. The chain has TRBV20-1 and TRBJ1-1; D possibly corresponds to TRBD1 (5 bases). The germline gives CDR1 DFQATT, CDR2 SNEGSKA (reference sequence). CDR3 size: 10 residues.

J is TRBJ2-1 and V is TRBV19; 13 nucleotides match TRBD2. V gave up 4 bases and J gave up 1 base; unmatched junction bases: 10. Germline V CDR1 and CDR2: LNHDA, SQIVND (reference sequence). CDR3 length equals 19 residues. For the CDR3, the DNA is TGTGCCAGTAGTAGGACTAGCGGGAGATGGGAGGGATCCTACAATGAGCAGTTCTTC. Translated, it gives CASSRTSGRWEGSYNEQFF.

This chain uses TRBV28 with TRBJ2-7; 7 bases match TRBD1. The CDR3 totals 17 residues. The trim removed 6 bases at V and 0 bases at J, leaving 14 bases unmatched. The germline V gene has CDR1 MDHEN and CDR2 SYDVKM. CDR3 region: CASSLLNRQGDSYEQYF. The CDR3 coding sequence is TGTGCCAGCAGCCTACTCAATCGACAGGGCGACTCCTACGAGCAGTACTTC. Full variable domain (remainder filled in from reference TRBV28 and TRBJ2-7): DVKVTQSSRYLVKRTGEKVFLECVQDMDHENMFWYRQDPGLGLRLIYFSYDVKMKEKGDIPEGYSVSREKKERFSLILESASTNQTSMYLCASSLLNRQGDSYEQYFGPGTRLTVT.

In this sample, this clone turned up once. J is TRBJ1-5 and V is TRBV28; no definite D call. Germline V gene lookup returns CDR1 MDHEN and CDR2 SYDVKM. The CDR3 totals 15 residues. Between the trimmed V and J ends, which lost 3 bases and 0 bases, there was a span of 9 bases. CDR3 sequence: CASSFRVYSNQPQHF. CDR3 in DNA: TGTGCCAGCAGTTTTCGTGTGTATAGCAATCAGCCCCAGCATTTT.

This clone showed up just once. The CDR3 sequence: CASRDRGCGYTF. In nucleotides, the CDR3 is TGTGCCAGCCGGGACAGGGGGTGTGGCTACACCTTC. The chain couples TRBV7-2 to TRBJ1-2; 11 bases match TRBD1. The CDR3 is 12 residues long. Per the germline V gene, CDR1 is SGHTA and CDR2 is FQGNSA. The ends lost 8 bases at V and 7 bases at J; junction bases unmatched: 3.

This chain uses TRBV25-1 with TRBJ2-2, with a tentative D call TRBD2 (6 bases). The CDR3 is made up of 16 amino acids. Germline V CDR1 and CDR2: MGHDK, SYGVNS. Trimming cost V 5 bases and J 1 base, with 14 bases left between them. The CDR3 DNA is TGTGCCAGCAGTCCTCGGGATAGCGGGAACACCGGGGAGCTGTTTTTT. Protein sequence: CASSPRDSGNTGELFF.

The chain links TRBV5-1 to TRBJ2-7; possibly TRBD2 for D (5 bases). V was pared by 4 bases and J by 2 bases, with 19 bases between. Germline assignment: CDR1 SGHRS and CDR2 YFSETQ. This CDR3 is 16 amino acids long. The chain's CDR3 is CASSRSSGSGAYEQYF. The CDR3 DNA sequence: TGCGCCAGCAGCCGCTCCTCGGGGTCTGGGGCCTACGAGCAGTACTTC. Supplemented by reference TRBV5-1 and TRBJ2-7, the full variable domain reads KAGVTQTPRYLIKTRGQQVTLSCSPISGHRSVSWYQQTPGQGLQFLFEYFSETQRNKGNFPGRFSGRQFSNSRSEMNVSTLELGDSALYLCASSRSSGSGAYEQYFGPGTRLTVT.

The chain joins TRBV6-1 to TRBJ1-5; D possibly corresponds to TRBD1 (6 bases). CDR3 length: 17 residues. Germline V lookup: CDR1 MNHNS, CDR2 SASEGT. V lost 1 base to trimming and J lost 2 bases, with 15 bases between them. DNA of the CDR3: TGTGCCAGCAGTGAAGTTGGGGGCCAGGAAGGCAATCAGCCCCAGCATTTT. It yields the protein CASSEVGGQEGNQPQHF.

The chain joins TRBV27 to TRBJ1-2; D unclear. V lost 6 bases to trimming and J lost 2 bases, with 10 bases between them. Germline-derived CDR1 and CDR2 are MNHEY and SMNVEV (reference sequence). This CDR3 region has 13 residues. The CDR3 loop reads CASRKGLNYGYTF. CDR3 in DNA: TGTGCCAGCAGGAAAGGGTTGAACTATGGCTACACCTTC.

The V and J genes are TRBV5-6 and TRBJ2-3, with 7 bases that match TRBD2. Germline CDR1 is SGHDT and CDR2 is YYEEEE. There are 17 residues in the CDR3. After removal of 5 bases from V and 2 bases from J, the junction contained 14 bases not matched to a gene. In nucleotides, the CDR3 is TGTGCCAGCAGTCACCATTTCCTAGCGGCCGACACAGATACGCAGTATTTT. This codes for CASSHHFLAADTDTQYF.

This chain links TRBV10-1 with TRBJ2-5; a weak D match, TRBD1 (5 bases). The CDR3 extends over 15 amino acids. The germline V gene has CDR1 WNHNN and CDR2 SYGVQD (reference sequence). Trimming took 5 bases from V and 7 from J, leaving 20 bases between them. The CDR3 DNA follows: TGCGCCAGCAGTCCACACTCAGGGTCCGCCGGGACCCAGTACTTC. Protein sequence: CASSPHSGSAGTQYF.

There are a few counts of this clone. V gene TRBV4-3 combines with J gene TRBJ1-2, with 7 bases that match TRBD1. The CDR3 runs 14 residues. Trimming cost V 3 bases and J 4 bases; bases outside gene matches: 5. The germline V gene has CDR1 LGHNA and CDR2 YSLEER. The CDR3 bases are TGCGCCAGCAGCCATCAGGGGGGCGTCTATGGCTACACCTTC. As protein: CASSHQGGVYGYTF.

The genes are TRBV4-3 and TRBJ2-1, with 8 positions matching TRBD1. V trimming: 4 bases; J trimming: 9 bases; junction bases outside the gene matches: 5. This CDR3 spans 13 amino acids. The germline V gene encodes CDR1 LGHNA and CDR2 YSLEER. The CDR3 bases are TGCGCCAGCAGCCCCCAAACAGGGGGTGAGCAGTTCTTC. Its translation is CASSPQTGGEQFF.